These 8 T cell receptor beta chains were sequenced from one sample in a study of HIV-infected children after antiretroviral therapy interruption. The treatment denotes: PENTA 11 planned treatment interruption arm or continuous ART arm. The TCR library was built from RNA with a 3' RACE protocol and unique molecular identifiers. MiXCR, applied by TCRdb to the 3' RACE reads, yields one record per CDR3 protein. The sample records roughly 46,000 distinct CDR3 sequences, 4.3% being singletons. The sample in question was CD45RA+ CD4+ T cells from PBMCs, pooled from several time points, obtained from a donor given antiretroviral therapy, either interrupted or continuous. Subset: naive CD4+ CD45RA+ CD45RO- T cells. The origin of the receptors is a pool of human donors with HIV.

This clonotype was picked up many times. The V call is TRBV27, the J call TRBJ2-7; 7 bases line up with TRBD1. This CDR3 spans 14 amino acids. Trimming cost V 6 bases and J 0 bases; bases outside gene matches: 5. Per the germline V gene, CDR1 is MNHEY and CDR2 is SMNVEV (reference sequence). The CDR3 is CASSIDRDSYEQYF. CDR3 bases: TGTGCCAGCAGCATTGACAGGGACTCCTACGAGCAGTACTTC.

This clonotype was seen many times. The gene calls are TRBV2 and TRBJ2-4; D is possibly TRBD1 (7 bases). Germline CDR1 SNHLY, CDR2 FYNNEI. There are 15 residues in the CDR3. Deletions cut 8 bases from V and 15 bases from J, with 29 bases between. CDR3 bases: TGTGCCAGCGATCAGGGGGGTCTGCCCCCTCTCGAAGGGTACTTC. It specifies CASDQGGLPPLEGYF.

This clonotype was detected ten times or more. The chain is built from TRBV5-8 and TRBJ2-3; D gene ambiguous. Germline lookup yields CDR1 SGHTS and CDR2 YDEGEE. V gave up 4 bases and J gave up 2 bases, with 8 bases separating them. The CDR3 is made up of 13 amino acids. The CDR3 coding sequence is TGTGCCAGCAGCGGGCGGAACACAGATACGCAGTATTTT. It specifies CASSGRNTDTQYF.

The table lists this clonotype with many counts. V is TRBV3-1 and J is TRBJ2-7; 7 bases agree with TRBD2. V lost 4 bases to trimming and J lost 6 bases; unmatched junction nucleotides: 12. This CDR3 region has 15 residues. CDR1 is LGHDT, CDR2 YNNKEL, per germline (reference sequence). CDR3 DNA sequence: TGTGCCAGCAGCCCAAGAGCGGGACCGGGGGGCGAGCAGTACTTC. This translates into CASSPRAGPGGEQYF.

Ten or more counts support this clonotype. The J gene is TRBJ1-6, the V gene TRBV12-3 or TRBV12-4; 7 nucleotides line up with TRBD1. J was trimmed by 10 bases and V by 6 bases; bases with no gene match: 6. The CDR3 spans 13 residues. The CDR3 nucleotides are TGTGCCAGCAGCAGGGGGGAAGGGTCACCCCTCCACTTT. Its translation is CASSRGEGSPLHF.

Ten or more counts support this clonotype. The J gene is TRBJ2-1, the V gene TRBV30; D tentatively reads TRBD1 or TRBD2 (5 bases each). V lost 8 bases and J lost 3, with 14 bases in between. CDR3 length: 13 amino acids. Germline V lookup: CDR1 GTSNPN, CDR2 SVGIG (reference sequence). The CDR3 protein is CASSRDRYNEQFF. The DNA for the CDR3 is TGTGCCAGTTCCCGGGACCGCTACAATGAGCAGTTCTTC.

This clonotype occurred many times. The genes are TRBV10-2 and TRBJ2-2; a weak D match, TRBD2 (6 bases). This CDR3 has 16 amino acids. V was pared by 10 bases and J by 0 bases, with 18 bases between. Germline-derived CDR1 and CDR2 are WSHSY and SAAADI. CDR3 coding DNA: TGCGCCACCCGCAACCGCGGGGATCCGAACACCGGGGAGCTGTTTTTT. Its protein is CATRNRGDPNTGELFF.

The sample holds many counts of this clonotype. This chain links TRBV12-3 or TRBV12-4 with TRBJ2-1; D gene uncertain. Deletions cut 6 bases from V and 6 bases from J, with 9 bases between. The CDR3 totals 12 residues. The CDR3 reads CASSSNSNEQFF. DNA for the CDR3: TGTGCCAGCAGCAGCAACAGCAATGAGCAGTTCTTC.